This T cell receptor beta chain was found in a study of identical twins. TCRdb re-called the 5' RACE reads with MiXCR, one entry per CDR3 protein. The sample carries under 500,000 distinct CDR3 sequences, 13% to 15% recorded once. The CDR3 extends over 13 amino acids. The V and J ends lost 4 bases and 4 bases respectively, with 11 bases between them. Germline V gene lookup returns CDR1 SGHTA and CDR2 FQGNSA. Findings and caveats of the study: A cross-sectional statistical analysis, not follow-up of the same donors, supported the conclusions. For cord blood, abundant beta clonotypes had fewer insertions, unlike memory repertoires, which showed none.

Many counts were recorded for this clonotype. The antigen is undetermined. The sample was also reused in another study, on yellow fever vaccine responses in identical twins.

The chain couples TRBV7-2 to TRBJ2-7; no clear D. The specimen sequenced was CD4+ T cells sorted from blood. This sequence was found in a woman in her late teens or twenties in good health. The CDR3 sequence is CASSSVLRYEQYF. CDR3 DNA sequence: TGTGCCAGCAGCTCGGTTCTTCGGTACGAGCAGTACTTC.